This entry is about one T cell receptor (beta chain). This CDR3 has 12 residues. Trimming took off 5 bases at V and 6 bases at J, with 9 bases between the two ends. The germline gives CDR1 SGHNT, CDR2 YYREEE (reference sequence). The data belong to a study of T-cell reconstitution after alpha-beta-depleted transplantation in children. Using unique molecular identifiers, the investigators prepared the TCRbeta library. TCRdb recomputed calls from the PCR reads with MiXCR, one row per CDR3 protein. The sample records about 400,000 distinct CDR3 sequences, roughly 20% being singletons. The source material was PBMCs from the stem cell graft donor, sampled from the stem cell graft. This sequence joins TRBV5-4 and TRBJ2-1; no firm D call. The sequence derives from a human donor who donated a stem cell graft to a child with acute myeloid leukemia. The CDR3 DNA reads TGTGCCAGCAGGAACCAACTCAATGAGCAGTTCTTC. Translated: CASRNQLNEQFF.